A single sample is the source of the 7 T cell receptor beta chains below, sequenced in a study of shared clonotypes between healthy human individuals (dated by TCRdb to the early 2020s). Library prep was done by the immunoSEQ multiplex PCR assay. This is the immuneACCESS table as TCRdb keeps it, with only in-frame sequences that have V and J called. A part of the clones is gone; compared with another copy, unresolved V genes explain less than half, and the rest is unexplained. The sample has around 500,000 clones on record, roughly 80% of them singletons. In total, the top ten clones hold roughly 13% of the sample. The material sequenced was PBMCs. Source of these receptors: a woman between 40 and 50 years old in good health. Some clones in this sample may be carry-over from other donors' samples.

There are a few counts of this clone. This is likely an artifact of a read error, given a far larger clone one base away. The genes are TRBV25-1 and TRBJ1-1; no definite D call. CDR3 length: 12 residues. The germline gives CDR1 MGHDK, CDR2 SYGVNS. The CDR3 bases are TGTGCCGGCAGTCGGAATGAAGGGGAAGCTTTCTTT. Translating it yields CAGSRNEGEAFF.

The CDR3 nucleotides are TGTGCCAGCAGTGAAGCGGGTCAGCCCCAGCATTTT. As protein: CASSEAGQPQHF. The rearrangement joins TRBV25-1 to TRBJ1-5; D unresolved. The V and J ends lost 2 bases and 6 bases respectively, with 5 bases between them. Germline CDR1 and CDR2: MGHDK and SYGVNS. The CDR3 has 12 amino acids. Full variable domain (outside the CDR3, taken from reference TRBV25-1 and TRBJ1-5): EADIYQTPRYLVIGTGKKITLECSQTMGHDKMYWYQQDPGMELHLIHYSYGVNSTEKGDLSSESTVSRIRTEHFPLTLESARPSHTSQYLCASSEAGQPQHFGDGTRLSIL.

This clone was counted a few times. Just one base apart from a much larger clone, this may be a read error. V is TRBV4-3 and J is TRBJ1-2; D is undetermined. Germline CDR1 reads LGHNA; CDR2 reads YSLEER. The CDR3 extends over 16 amino acids. The CDR3 sequence: CASSQGLTETNYGYAF. The CDR3 nucleotides are TGCGCCAGCAGCCAAGGTCTAACAGAGACTAACTATGGCTACGCCTTC.

The chain has TRBV7-2 and TRBJ2-2, with 7 bases identical to TRBD2. CDR1 is SGHTA and CDR2 is FQGNSA in the germline V gene. V lost 0 bases to trimming and J lost 4 bases; unmatched junction nucleotides: 5. The CDR3 is made up of 16 amino acids. The CDR3 here is CASSLAASGGTGELFF. As DNA, the CDR3 is TGTGCCAGCAGCTTAGCGGCTAGCGGAGGCACCGGGGAGCTGTTTTTT.

The J gene is TRBJ1-5, the V gene TRBV5-8; D uncertain. This CDR3 region has 15 residues. Trimming left V 1 base short and J 4 bases short, with 12 bases between. Per the germline V gene, CDR1 is SGHTS and CDR2 is YDEGEE. As DNA, the CDR3 is TGTGCCAGCAGCTTGCTGTCGGCAGGAAATCAGCCCCAGCATTTT. This gives the protein CASSLLSAGNQPQHF.

Notes on this clone: A far larger clone is only one base removed, so a read error is likely. Other DNA sequences from this sample encode an identical CDR3 as well. This chain joins TRBV5-4 and TRBJ2-5; no clear D. Looked up from germline, CDR1 is SGHNT and CDR2 is YYREEE (reference sequence). The CDR3 consists of 13 residues. The CDR3 loop is CASSLVPRETQYF. CDR3 sequence (DNA): TGTGCAAGCAGCTTGGTACCCCGGGAGACCCAGTACTTC.

This chain connects TRBV11-2 to TRBJ1-5; D perhaps matches TRBD1 (5 bases). The V gene lost 5 bases and the J gene lost 6 bases, with 8 bases spanning the gap. The CDR3 runs to 12 residues. CDR1 is SGHAT, CDR2 FQNNGV, per germline. The CDR3 region has the DNA TGTGCCAGCAGCCATGGGGGTCAGCCCCAGCATTTT. It codes for CASSHGGQPQHF.